The 2 T cell receptor beta chains given below trace back to one sample, sequenced in a study of blood T cell repertoires in COVID-19. Sequencing was performed with immunoSEQ multiplex PCR; in TCRdb, only in-frame clones are kept and a portion is missing. The top ten hold roughly 9.2% of the sample, which has some 200,000 clones, about 85% seen once. Material for sequencing was peripheral blood. The source of these receptors is a woman older than 75 with acute or convalescent COVID-19.

The rearrangement links TRBV29-1 to TRBJ2-1; D uncertain. The CDR3 loop spans 13 amino acids. V was shortened by 1 base and J by 5 bases, with 9 bases between the two germline ends. The germline CDR1 and CDR2 sequences are SQVTM and ANQGSEA. The CDR3 sequence is CSVEATRNNEQFF. DNA for the CDR3: TGCAGCGTTGAAGCGACGCGGAACAATGAGCAGTTCTTC.

This chain connects TRBV7-2 to TRBJ1-2, with 7 bases identical to TRBD1. Germline CDR1 and CDR2: SGHTA and FQGNSA. The CDR3 has 15 amino acids. The V and J ends lost 1 base and 4 bases, in that order; junction bases with no gene match: 6. CDR3 nucleotides: TGTGCCAGCAGCTTAGATCCAGGGGGATTCTATGGCTACACCTTC. Encoded protein: CASSLDPGGFYGYTF.